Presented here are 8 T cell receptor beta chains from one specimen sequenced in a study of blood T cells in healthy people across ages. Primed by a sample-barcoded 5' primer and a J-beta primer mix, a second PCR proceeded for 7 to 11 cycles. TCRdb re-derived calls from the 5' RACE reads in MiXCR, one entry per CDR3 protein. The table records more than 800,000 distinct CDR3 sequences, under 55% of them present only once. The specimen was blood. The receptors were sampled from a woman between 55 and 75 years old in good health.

CDR3 region: CASSLGQGFANQETQYF. CDR3 sequence (DNA): TGTGCCAGCAGCTTGGGCCAGGGGTTTGCGAATCAAGAGACCCAGTACTTC. The J gene is TRBJ2-5, the V gene TRBV11-2; tentatively, D is TRBD1 (6 bases). CDR1 is SGHAT, CDR2 FQNNGV, per germline. The CDR3 totals 17 residues. V was pared by 3 bases and J by 2 bases, with 19 bases between.

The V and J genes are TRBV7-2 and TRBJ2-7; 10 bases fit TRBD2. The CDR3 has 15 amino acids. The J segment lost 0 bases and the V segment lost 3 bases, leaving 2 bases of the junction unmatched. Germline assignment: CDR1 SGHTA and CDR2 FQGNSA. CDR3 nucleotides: TGTGCCAGCAGCTTTCGGACTAGCGGCTCCTACGAGCAGTACTTC. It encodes CASSFRTSGSYEQYF.

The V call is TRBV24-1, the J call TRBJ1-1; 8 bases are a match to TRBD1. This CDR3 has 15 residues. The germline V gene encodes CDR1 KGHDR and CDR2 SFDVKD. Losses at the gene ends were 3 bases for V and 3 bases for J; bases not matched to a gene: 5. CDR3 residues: CATSDAGQGDTEAFF. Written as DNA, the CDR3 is TGTGCCACCAGTGATGCCGGACAGGGTGACACTGAAGCTTTCTTT.

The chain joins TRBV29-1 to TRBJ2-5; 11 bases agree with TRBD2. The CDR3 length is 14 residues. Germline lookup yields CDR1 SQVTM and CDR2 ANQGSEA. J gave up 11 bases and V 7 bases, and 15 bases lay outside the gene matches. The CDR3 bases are TGCAGCGACCGTAGCGGGAGGGCCAGGAATGAGCAGTACTTC. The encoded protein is CSDRSGRARNEQYF.

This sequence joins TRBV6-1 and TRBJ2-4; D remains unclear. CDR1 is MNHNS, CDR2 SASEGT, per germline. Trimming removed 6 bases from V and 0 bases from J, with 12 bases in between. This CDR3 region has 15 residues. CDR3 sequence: CASSIVDQAKNIQYF. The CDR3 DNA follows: TGTGCCAGCAGCATAGTGGATCAAGCCAAAAACATTCAGTACTTC.

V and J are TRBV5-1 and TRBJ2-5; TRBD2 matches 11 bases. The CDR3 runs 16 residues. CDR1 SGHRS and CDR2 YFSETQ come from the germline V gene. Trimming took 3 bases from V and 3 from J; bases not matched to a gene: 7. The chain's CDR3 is CASSYRSGRAEETQYF. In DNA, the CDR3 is TGCGCCAGCAGCTACCGTAGCGGGAGGGCCGAAGAGACCCAGTACTTC.

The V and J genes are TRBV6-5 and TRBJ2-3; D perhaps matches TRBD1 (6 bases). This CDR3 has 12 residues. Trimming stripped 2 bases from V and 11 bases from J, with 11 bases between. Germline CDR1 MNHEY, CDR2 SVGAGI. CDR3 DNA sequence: TGTGCCAGCAGTTACAAGGGCAGGGGGCAGTATTTT. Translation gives CASSYKGRGQYF.

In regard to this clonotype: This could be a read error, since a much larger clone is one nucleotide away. CDR3 in DNA: TGTGCCAGCAATTTACAGGGCGCTAACTATGGCTACACCTTC. Translated: CASNLQGANYGYTF. V gene TRBV27 combines with J gene TRBJ1-2; TRBD1 is a possible D gene (6 bases). The CDR3 runs to 14 residues. Germline loops: CDR1 MNHEY, CDR2 SMNVEV (reference sequence).